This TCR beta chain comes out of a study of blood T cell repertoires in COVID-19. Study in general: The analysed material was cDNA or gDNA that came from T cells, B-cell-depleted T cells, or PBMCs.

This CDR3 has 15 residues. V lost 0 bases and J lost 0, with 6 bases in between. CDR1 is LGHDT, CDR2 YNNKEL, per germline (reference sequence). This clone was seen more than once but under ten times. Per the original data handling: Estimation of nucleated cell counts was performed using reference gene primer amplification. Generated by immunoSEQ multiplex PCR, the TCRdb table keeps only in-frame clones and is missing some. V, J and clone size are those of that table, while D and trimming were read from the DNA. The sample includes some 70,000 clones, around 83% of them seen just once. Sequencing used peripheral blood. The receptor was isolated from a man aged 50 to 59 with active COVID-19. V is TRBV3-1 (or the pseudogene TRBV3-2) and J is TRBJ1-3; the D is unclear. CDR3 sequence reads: CASSQDRSSGNTIYF. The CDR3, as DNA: TGTGCCAGCAGCCAAGATCGCAGCTCTGGAAACACCATATATTTT.